This T cell receptor (beta chain) was profiled in a study of Ad26.COV2.S vaccination and SARS-CoV-2 variants. Overall study: Intramuscular Ad26.COV2.S at 5x10^10 or 1x10^11 viral particles.

Germline lookup yields CDR1 MNHEY and CDR2 SVGAGI. V lost 1 base and J lost 0, with 10 bases in between. The CDR3 length is 15 residues. The sample's treatment: some 20 received Ad26.COV2.S at low or high dose, single or two shots; 5 received placebo; per-sample allocation not given. Sample collection was performed on day 63 after the first vaccine or placebo injection. This clone appeared once. The assay was immunoSEQ multiplex PCR, and TCRdb's table has in-frame clones only and misses some. The sample has hundreds of thousands of clones, more than 70% seen once. The input for sequencing was peripheral blood, taken in a trial of Ad26.COV2.S vaccine versus placebo. The V call is TRBV6-5, the J call TRBJ2-7, with D hard to call. This TCR was sampled from a person aged 18-60 years who received the Ad26.COV2.S COVID-19 vaccine or a placebo. The CDR3 nucleotides read TGTGCCAGCAGTTACTACCCAGCAAACTCCTACGAGCAGTACTTC. Translation: CASSYYPANSYEQYF.